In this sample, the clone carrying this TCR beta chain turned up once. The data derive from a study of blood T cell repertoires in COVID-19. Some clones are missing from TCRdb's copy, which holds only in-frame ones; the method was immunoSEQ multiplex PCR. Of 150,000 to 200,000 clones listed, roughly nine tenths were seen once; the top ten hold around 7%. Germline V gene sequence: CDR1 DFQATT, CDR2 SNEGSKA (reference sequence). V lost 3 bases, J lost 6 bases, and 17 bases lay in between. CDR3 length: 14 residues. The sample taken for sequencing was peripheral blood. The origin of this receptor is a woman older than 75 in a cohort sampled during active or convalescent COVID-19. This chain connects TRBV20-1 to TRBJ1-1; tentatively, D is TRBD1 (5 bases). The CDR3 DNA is TGCAGTGCTAGTAATACAGGCAAATACTCTGAAGCTTTCTTT. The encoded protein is CSASNTGKYSEAFF.